The sample holds a few counts of the clone carrying this T cell receptor beta chain. The authors' processing: Reference gene primer amplification gave estimated nucleated cell counts. Clones were read by immunoSEQ multiplex PCR, and TCRdb kept only the in-frame ones, dropping some. Clone size and V and J calls were adopted from that table, with D and trimming inferred from the DNA. The sample holds under 200,000 clones, about 86% seen once. This CDR3 has 14 residues. V was pared by 4 bases and J by 8 bases, with 13 bases between. The germline gives CDR1 SGHDT, CDR2 YYEEEE. The entry originates in a study of blood T cell repertoires in COVID-19. Whole-study context: In each case, the material was cDNA or gDNA derived from T cells, B-cell-depleted T cells, or PBMCs.

This sequence joins TRBV5-6 and TRBJ1-6; D not certain. This TCR was sampled from a woman aged 70 to 79 with COVID-19, enrolled during active disease. Specimen: peripheral blood. The CDR3 DNA follows: TGTGCCAGCAGCCGAGGGCGGCAAGATTCACCCCTCCACTTT. It codes for CASSRGRQDSPLHF.